These T cell receptor beta chains were read from a single sample in a study of T cells after yellow fever vaccination. MiXCR was run by TCRdb on the 5' RACE reads, yielding one entry per CDR3 protein. Of about 550,000 distinct CDR3 sequences in the sample, roughly 19% are singletons; the top ten hold approximately 15%. The specimen was PBMCs, collected 15 days after the yellow fever booster vaccination. All receptors derive from a man aged 25-40 years who received the YFV17D yellow fever vaccine. Each CDR3 is given with its conserved first and last residue. D genes are given only for firm matches. Clone size is stated in some rows and not others, as once, few, many or a class when expanded.

D gene	V gene	clone size	J gene	CDR3 DNA	CDR3 protein
.	TRBV7-2	few	TRBJ2-7	TGTGCCAGCAGCTTAGTAGGACCAAACTACGAGCAGTACTTC	CASSLVGPNYEQYF
TRBD2	TRBV7-6	.	TRBJ2-5	TGTGCCAGCAGCTTAGACGGCGGGGGGATGACCCAGTACTTC	CASSLDGGGMTQYF
TRBD1	TRBV5-1	.	TRBJ2-3	TGCGCCAGCAGCCCGGGACAGAGGGCAGATACGCAGTATTTT	CASSPGQRADTQYF
.	TRBV20-1	.	TRBJ2-5	TGCAGTGCTATGCCCAGACTCCAAGAGACCCAGTACTTC	CSAMPRLQETQYF
.	TRBV12-3/TRBV12-4	once	TRBJ2-4	TGTGCCAGCAGTTCATTTCACACCGGATCCTATCTTATAGCCAAAAACATTCAGTACTTC	CASSSFHTGSYLIAKNIQYF
.	TRBV9	.	TRBJ1-5	TGTGCCAGCAGCGTAGGTCCTACCCTGAAACAGCCCCAGCATTTT	CASSVGPTLKQPQHF
TRBD2	TRBV15	.	TRBJ2-1	TGTGCCACCAGCCCTCAGCGGGACCCCTACAATGAGCAGTTCTTC	CATSPQRDPYNEQFF
.	TRBV5-1	.	TRBJ2-1	TGCGCCAGCAGCTTGGGGTCCGATTCCTCCTACAATGAGCAGTTCTTC	CASSLGSDSSYNEQFF
.	TRBV6-2/TRBV6-3	.	TRBJ2-7	TGTGCCACCTCCGGGGCCCTAATTTACGAGCAGTACTTC	CATSGALIYEQYF
.	TRBV20-1	.	TRBJ2-3	TGCAGTTTAAGCCTGGGTAGCACAGATACGCAGTATTTT	CSLSLGSTDTQYF
TRBD1	TRBV19	.	TRBJ2-3	TGTGCCAGTAGACGACAGGGGGCGCGGGCAGATACGCAGTATTTT	CASRRQGARADTQYF
TRBD1	TRBV20-1	few	TRBJ1-5	TGCAGTGCCCCGGACAGGGGCAATCAGCCCCAGCATTTT	CSAPDRGNQPQHF
.	TRBV27	.	TRBJ2-2	TGTGCCAGCGTGTTCCCCGTAGGGGGTAGCGGGGAGCTGTTTTTT	CASVFPVGGSGELFF
.	TRBV4-3	.	TRBJ1-1	TGCGCCAGCAGCCAACAGAAGAACACTGAAGCTTTCTTT	CASSQQKNTEAFF
TRBD2	TRBV11-2	few	TRBJ2-1	TGTGCCAGCAGCTTGGGACTAGCGGGAAATCTTCAGTTCTTC	CASSLGLAGNLQFF
TRBD2	TRBV20-1	few	TRBJ2-7	TGCAGTGCAGGACTAGCGGACGGCTCCTACGAGCAGTACTTC	CSAGLADGSYEQYF
TRBD1	TRBV28	.	TRBJ2-2	TGTGCCAGCAATGGACAGGGGGCGATCGGGGAGCTGTTTTTT	CASNGQGAIGELFF
.	TRBV29-1	few	TRBJ2-5	TGCAGCGTCTCAGGGATACCACAAGAGACCCAGTACTTC	CSVSGIPQETQYF
.	TRBV6-2/TRBV6-3	few	TRBJ2-2	TGTGCCAGCACCACCTGGGTAGTTCCCGGGGAGCTGTTTTTT	CASTTWVVPGELFF
TRBD2	TRBV7-2	.	TRBJ2-5	TGTGCCAGCAGCTTCCGTAGCGGGAGGACCCAAGAGACCCAGTACTTC	CASSFRSGRTQETQYF
TRBD2	TRBV6-1	once	TRBJ2-1	TGTGCCAGCAGTGAAGGGACTAGTTGGTACAATGAGCAGTTCTTC	CASSEGTSWYNEQFF
TRBD2	TRBV9	.	TRBJ2-1	TGTGCCAGCAGCGTAGCGGGAGGGTGGAATGAGCAGTTCTTC	CASSVAGGWNEQFF